This entry lists 7 T cell receptor beta chains sequenced from one sample in a study of T cells in Graves' hyperthyroidism and ophthalmopathy. The TCR beta CDR3 regions underwent amplification using RNA transcripts as the source. HTBI primers were employed in a first-round RT-PCR of the TCR CDR3. A single record per CDR3 protein comes from TCRdb applying MiXCR to the multiplex PCR reads. The table lists about 360,000 distinct CDR3 sequences, roughly an eighth of them singletons, with roughly 8.3% in the top ten. Source material: blood. Source of these receptors: a woman younger than 30 with Graves' hyperthyroidism.

This clonotype was seen ten or more times. J is TRBJ2-1 and V is TRBV11-2; 7 positions match TRBD1. The junction had 12 bases not matched to a gene; V was cut back by 5 bases and J by 8 bases. Germline CDR1 is SGHAT and CDR2 is FQNNGV. The CDR3 is 15 amino acids. The CDR3 DNA is TGTGCCAGCAGCCTCCTCACCCGACAGGGCGATGAGCAGTTCTTC. This translates into CASSLLTRQGDEQFF.

This clonotype was counted between two and nine times. V gene TRBV4-2 combines with J gene TRBJ2-1; 9 nucleotides align to TRBD2. Looked up from germline, CDR1 is LGHNA and CDR2 is YNFKEQ. This CDR3 spans 16 amino acids. J was trimmed by 7 bases and V by 0 bases; bases with no gene match: 7. The CDR3 region has the DNA TGTGCCAGCAGCCAAGAGCTCGGACTAGCGTTTAATGAGCAGTTCTTC. It translates to CASSQELGLAFNEQFF.

This clonotype was recorded at least ten times. V is TRBV7-8 and J is TRBJ1-2; 7 nucleotides agree with TRBD1. The CDR3 contains 16 residues. The J segment lost 4 bases and the V segment lost 0 bases, leaving 8 bases of the junction unmatched. Per the germline V gene, CDR1 is SGHVS and CDR2 is FQNEAQ. The CDR3 sequence: CASSLAGTAQSYGYTF. CDR3 nucleotides: TGTGCCAGCAGCTTAGCCGGGACAGCTCAATCCTATGGCTACACCTTC.

This clonotype was recorded at least ten times. The chain uses TRBV24-1 and TRBJ2-7, with unresolved D. The CDR3 consists of 14 residues. V was shortened by 4 bases and J by 5 bases, with 14 bases between the two germline ends. Germline V CDR1 and CDR2: KGHDR, SFDVKD. CDR3 protein: CATSDSTLRNEQYF. DNA of the CDR3: TGTGCCACCAGTGACTCGACCCTTAGAAACGAGCAGTACTTC.

This clonotype was picked up many times. The CDR3 nucleotides read TGTGCCAGCAGCCAAGTGGCGAGCGTGAATGAGCAGTTCTTC. Protein: CASSQVASVNEQFF. The V call is TRBV3-1, the J call TRBJ2-1; D remains unclear. There are 14 residues in the CDR3. Germline V lookup: CDR1 LGHDT, CDR2 YNNKEL (reference sequence). V was trimmed by 1 base and J by 7 bases, leaving 11 bases between them.

The chain recombines TRBV20-1 with TRBJ2-6; D not certain. Germline assignment: CDR1 DFQATT and CDR2 SNEGSKA (reference sequence). The CDR3 spans 15 residues. V shed 7 bases and J shed 0 bases, with 13 bases lying between them. Here the CDR3 DNA reads TGCAGTGTAACTACAGCCACCTCTGGGGCCAACGTCCTGACTTTC. Translating it yields CSVTTATSGANVLTF.

This clonotype was picked up many times. This rearrangement joins TRBV7-2 to TRBJ2-7; 9 bases are a match to TRBD2. CDR3 length equals 15 residues. V lost 5 bases and J lost 4; bases outside the gene matches: 9. Germline CDR1 reads SGHTA; CDR2 reads FQGNSA. The CDR3 nucleotides read TGTGCCAGCAGCCGATCGACTAGCGGTCTTTACGAGCAGTACTTC. Amino acid sequence: CASSRSTSGLYEQYF.